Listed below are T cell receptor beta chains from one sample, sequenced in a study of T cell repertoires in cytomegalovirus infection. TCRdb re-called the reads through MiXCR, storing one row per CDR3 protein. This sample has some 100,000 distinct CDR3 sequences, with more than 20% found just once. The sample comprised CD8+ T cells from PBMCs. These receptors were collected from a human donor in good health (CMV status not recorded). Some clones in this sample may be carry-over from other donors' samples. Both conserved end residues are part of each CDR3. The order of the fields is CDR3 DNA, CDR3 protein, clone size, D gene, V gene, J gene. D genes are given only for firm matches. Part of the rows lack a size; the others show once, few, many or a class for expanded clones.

CDR3nt: TGCAGCGTTGAAGATCGGGGGACAGATATGAACACTGAAGCTTTCTTT; CDR3aa: CSVEDRGTDMNTEAFF; abundance: NA; d_gene: TRBD1; v_gene: TRBV29-1; j_gene: TRBJ1-1
CDR3nt: TGTGCCAGCAGCTTAGGTGGGGGGCCCGTCGGGGATACGCAGTATTTT; CDR3aa: CASSLGGGPVGDTQYF; abundance: NA; d_gene: NA; v_gene: TRBV7-2; j_gene: TRBJ2-3
CDR3nt: TGTGCCAGCAGCTTAAGCTCCGTGCCTGAAGCTTTCTTT; CDR3aa: CASSLSSVPEAFF; abundance: NA; d_gene: NA; v_gene: TRBV11-3; j_gene: TRBJ1-1
CDR3nt: TGTGCCAGCAGCTTTACTTTAGCGGGAGATAGTGAGCAGTTCTTC; CDR3aa: CASSFTLAGDSEQFF; abundance: NA; d_gene: TRBD2; v_gene: TRBV7-2; j_gene: TRBJ2-1
CDR3nt: TGTGCCAGCAGCTGGGGAGGGATCGGCGAGCAGTTCTTC; CDR3aa: CASSWGGIGEQFF; abundance: few; d_gene: TRBD2; v_gene: TRBV27; j_gene: TRBJ2-1
CDR3nt: TGTGCCAGCAGTCCCGGATCCTACGAGCAGTACTTC; CDR3aa: CASSPGSYEQYF; abundance: many; d_gene: NA; v_gene: TRBV28; j_gene: TRBJ2-7
CDR3nt: TGTGCCAGCAGCCCGCCTACGGGATACGAGCAGTACTTC; CDR3aa: CASSPPTGYEQYF; abundance: many; d_gene: NA; v_gene: TRBV11-1; j_gene: TRBJ2-7
CDR3nt: TGTGCCAGCAGTGACCCTACAGGGGGCGACACCGGGGAGCTGTTTTTT; CDR3aa: CASSDPTGGDTGELFF; abundance: few; d_gene: TRBD1; v_gene: TRBV28; j_gene: TRBJ2-2
CDR3nt: TGTGCCAGCAGTTCTGGACAGTTTAATCAGCCCCAGCATTTT; CDR3aa: CASSSGQFNQPQHF; abundance: few; d_gene: NA; v_gene: TRBV27; j_gene: TRBJ1-5
CDR3nt: TGCAGCGTTGAGGACGGCCCCTCTGGAAACACCATATATTTT; CDR3aa: CSVEDGPSGNTIYF; abundance: many; d_gene: NA; v_gene: TRBV29-1; j_gene: TRBJ1-3
CDR3nt: TGTGCCAGCAGTTTAGGGCCGGCGGCCGAGCAGTACTTC; CDR3aa: CASSLGPAAEQYF; abundance: many; d_gene: NA; v_gene: TRBV12-3/TRBV12-4; j_gene: TRBJ2-7
CDR3nt: TGTGCCAGCAGCATCGAATTAGGGGGCGATGGCTACACCTTC; CDR3aa: CASSIELGGDGYTF; abundance: NA; d_gene: TRBD1; v_gene: TRBV6-6; j_gene: TRBJ1-2
CDR3nt: TGTGCCAGCAGCTTAGATTCTACCCAAGAGACCCAGTACTTC; CDR3aa: CASSLDSTQETQYF; abundance: few; d_gene: NA; v_gene: TRBV11-2; j_gene: TRBJ2-5
CDR3nt: TGTGCCAGCAGCTTTGATTTGAACACTGAAGCTTTCTTT; CDR3aa: CASSFDLNTEAFF; abundance: NA; d_gene: NA; v_gene: TRBV5-5; j_gene: TRBJ1-1
CDR3nt: TGTGCCAGCAGTAAGGCCTCCCAGGGAGGGACCGGGGAGCTGTTTTTT; CDR3aa: CASSKASQGGTGELFF; abundance: few; d_gene: TRBD2; v_gene: TRBV6-5; j_gene: TRBJ2-2
CDR3nt: TGTGCCAGCAGCCCCCCTGGCGGGAGGGTCGGCAATGAGCAGTTCTTC; CDR3aa: CASSPPGGRVGNEQFF; abundance: few; d_gene: TRBD2; v_gene: TRBV7-9; j_gene: TRBJ2-1
CDR3nt: TGCAGTGCTAGAGGAGGGATGAGTGCAGATACGCAGTATTTT; CDR3aa: CSARGGMSADTQYF; abundance: NA; d_gene: NA; v_gene: TRBV20-1; j_gene: TRBJ2-3
CDR3nt: TGTGCCAGCCAGACTACTAGCGGGATTCTAAACGAGCAGTACTTC; CDR3aa: CASQTTSGILNEQYF; abundance: few; d_gene: TRBD2; v_gene: TRBV6-5; j_gene: TRBJ2-7